The 4 T cell receptor beta chains in this list originate from one sample, sequenced in a study of blood T cell repertoires in COVID-19. The table came from immunoSEQ multiplex PCR; TCRdb's copy has only in-frame clones and leaves some out. The sample lists fewer than 130,000 clones, roughly four fifths occurring once. The specimen was peripheral blood. These receptors were obtained from a woman aged 60 to 75 with acute or convalescent COVID-19.

This chain uses TRBV6-5 with TRBJ2-7; tentatively, D is TRBD1 (5 bases). The germline CDR1 and CDR2 sequences are MNHEY and SVGAGI. The V and J ends lost 2 bases and 2 bases respectively, with 10 bases between them. The CDR3 is 14 amino acids. The DNA of the CDR3 is TGTGCCAGCAGTTACGGGGCGGAGACCTACGAGCAGTACTTC. Its protein product is CASSYGAETYEQYF.

For the CDR3, the DNA is TGTGCCAGCAGCTTACGAAGGACAACCTATGGCTACACCTTC. Residues: CASSLRRTTYGYTF. The rearrangement uses TRBV7-2 and TRBJ1-2; D may be TRBD1 (5 bases). Between the trimmed V and J ends, which lost 2 bases and 4 bases, there was a span of 11 bases. In germline, CDR1 is SGHTA, CDR2 FQGNSA. This CDR3 is 14 amino acids long. The variable domain in full, with the rest retrieved from reference TRBV7-2 and TRBJ1-2, is GAGVSQSPSNKVTEKGKDVELRCDPISGHTALYWYRQSLGQGLEFLIYFQGNSAPDKSGLPSDRFSAERTGGSVSTLTIQRTQQEDSAVYLCASSLRRTTYGYTFGSGTRLTVV.

This chain connects TRBV5-1 to TRBJ2-1, with D possibly matching TRBD1 (5 bases). The CDR3 runs to 13 residues. V lost 0 bases and J lost 7, with 8 bases in between. Germline V lookup: CDR1 SGHRS, CDR2 YFSETQ. This CDR3 reads CASSLETANEQFF. The CDR3 coding sequence is TGCGCCAGCAGCTTGGAGACAGCAAATGAGCAGTTCTTC.

DNA for the CDR3: TGTGCCAGCAGATTAATACGGTCCAATGAGCAGTTCTTC. As protein: CASRLIRSNEQFF. The gene calls are TRBV3-1 (or the pseudogene TRBV3-2) and TRBJ2-1; D is uncertain. The ends were cut back, 6 bases at V and 6 bases at J, with 12 bases in the middle. This CDR3 has 13 amino acids. Germline assignment: CDR1 LGHDT and CDR2 YNNKEL (reference sequence).